Reported below is one T cell receptor (beta chain). Its target is not known. The CDR3 contains 13 residues. The germline V gene encodes CDR1 SGHRS and CDR2 YFSETQ. Trimming removed 4 bases from V and 5 bases from J, with 10 bases in between. The data were produced by immunoSEQ multiplex PCR, yet TCRdb's version contains in-frame clones alone and is incomplete. Found here are roughly 2.2 million clones, 80% to 95% of them singletons; the top ten hold 0.39%. Naive CD45RA+ and memory CD45RA-negative subsets were split from CD4+ cells. This entry comes from a study of shared clonotypes between healthy human individuals. Study-level results: Naive subsets generally exceeded memory subsets in estimated richness. Sampling covered nothing but blood. Tissue TCR repertoires likely differ from those found in blood.

What was sequenced was naive CD4+ T cells from PBMCs. This sample's subset: CD45RA+ positively selected. The J gene is TRBJ2-1, the V gene TRBV5-1; D unclear. The receptor's source is a man aged 18-30 years in good health. Some clones in this sample may be carry-over from other donors' samples. The CDR3 sequence: CASSDLLDNEQFF. DNA for the CDR3: TGCGCCAGCAGCGACTTACTGGACAATGAGCAGTTCTTC.